The present entry profiles one TCR beta chain with its context. The antigen it recognizes is unknown. No much larger clone exists at a distance of one base, and base qualities are not known. The entry originates in a study of blood T cell repertoires in COVID-19 (TCRdb year 2020). Broadly, across the study: Collaborator samples came from the United States, Italy and Spain and covered acute and convalescent phases of COVID-19. The material from the prospective study consisted of cDNA or gDNA derived from T cells, B-cell-depleted T cells, or PBMCs. Deeply sampled blood TCRbeta repertoires from subjects exposed to, actively infected with, or recovered from COVID-19 were included in the dataset. A freely available public database, intended as a resource for researchers studying the immune response to SARS-CoV-2, is where the repertoires were released. Samples were obtained from the ongoing ImmuneRACE study (first 160 participants) and from over 1,000 subjects provided by 6 global collaborators. A de-identified subject ID, COVID-19 status, age in years and sex were almost always included in the sample metadata. Where available, HLA class I and class II types were obtained from metadata supplied by the sample provider rather than from assay-based typing. What the study reported, not specific to this receptor: Clinical and demographic metadata were provided uncurated, with the amount varying by source and participant.

TCRbeta CDR3 regions were amplified from genomic DNA using the immunoSEQ Assay, a bias-controlled multiplex PCR. The paper's data handling went like this. The number of nucleated cells in each sample was estimated by amplification of reference gene primers within the assay. Sequence reads were collapsed and filtered to measure the absolute abundance of every unique TCRbeta CDR3 rearrangement. For each sample, productive Simpson clonality was calculated by taking the square root of Simpson's diversity index across productive rearrangements. TCRdb holds this immuneACCESS table with in-frame rearrangements only. Some clones are missing; in checked studies, unresolved V genes explain under half, and the rest has no known cause. The V and J calls and clone size come from that table; D and trimming were worked out from the DNA. This sample comprises roughly 230,000 clones, about 93% of them detected only once. More than 0.65% of the sample is held by the ten biggest clonotypes.

One collaborating source in Seattle enrolled patients during active infection and followed them longitudinally through the course of disease. Collaborating institutions collected whole blood in K2EDTA tubes following their own protocols. For TCRbeta analysis, collaborator samples were shipped as frozen whole blood, as isolated PBMCs, or as DNA extracted from either sample type. Trimming at the junction amounts to 5 bases on V and 4 bases on J, and the germline ends lie 24 bases apart. From the cysteine through the phenylalanine, the CDR3 covers 17 amino acids. The kept DNA is CDR3 alone, 51 bases in frame from the first base. CDR1 SGHRS and CDR2 YFSETQ are derived from the germline V gene.

The clonotype was recovered from a man under 40 with COVID-19, enrolled during active disease. The sample comprised peripheral blood. The chain uses TRBV5-1 and TRBJ1-1; TRBD1 is perhaps the D gene, given 5 matching bases. CDR3 region: CASRSREGRAFGTEAFF. The sequence in DNA is TGCGCCAGCAGGTCAAGGGAGGGCAGGGCTTTCGGCACTGAAGCTTTCTTT. Joined to the reference TRBV5-1 and TRBJ1-1 proteins, this CDR3 gives the full variable domain: KAGVTQTPRYLIKTRGQQVTLSCSPISGHRSVSWYQQTPGQGLQFLFEYFSETQRNKGNFPGRFSGRQFSNSRSEMNVSTLELGDSALYLCASRSREGRAFGTEAFFGQGTRLTVV.